Presented here are 18 T cell receptor beta chains from one specimen sequenced in a study of identical twins. TCRdb processed the 5' RACE reads anew with MiXCR; each CDR3 protein has one entry. Found here are around 670,000 distinct CDR3 sequences, roughly 6.2% of them singletons; the top ten hold 1.5% to 2%. The sequencing input was naive T cells sorted from blood. These receptors originate from a man younger than 35 in good health.

In its sample, this clonotype was seen a few times. The chain has TRBV6-1 and TRBJ2-2; 8 bases align to TRBD2. Germline loops: CDR1 MNHNS, CDR2 SASEGT. CDR3 length: 16 amino acids. Trimming removed 6 bases from V and 6 bases from J; junction bases left unmatched: 12. The CDR3 protein is CASRSGRGGIAGELFF. CDR3 sequence (DNA): TGTGCCAGCAGGTCGGGCCGCGGGGGGATAGCCGGGGAGCTGTTTTTT.

This clonotype has only a few counts. V is TRBV10-3 and J is TRBJ2-6, with no clear D. The CDR3 consists of 16 residues. V gave up 0 bases and J gave up 1 base, with 7 bases separating them. CDR1 and CDR2 (germline): ENHRY, SYGVKD. The chain's CDR3 is CAISESGSSGANVLTF. As DNA, the CDR3 is TGTGCCATCAGTGAGTCAGGATCGTCTGGGGCCAACGTCCTGACTTTC.

This clonotype occurred a few times. This chain links TRBV5-4 with TRBJ2-2; maybe TRBD1 (6 bases). The CDR3 length is 14 residues. Trimming removed 5 bases at V and 6 bases at J, with 14 bases between. Germline CDR1 SGHNT, CDR2 YYREEE (reference sequence). DNA for the CDR3: TGTGCCAGCAGTTTGAGGGGGTCGGCCGGGGAGCTGTTTTTT. It encodes CASSLRGSAGELFF.

There are many counts of this clonotype. V and J are TRBV27 and TRBJ1-6; D is undetermined. The germline CDR1 and CDR2 sequences are MNHEY and SMNVEV (reference sequence). Deletions cut 5 bases from V and 5 bases from J, with 13 bases between. The CDR3 spans 15 residues. CDR3 loop: CASSLQPGNNSPLHF. Written as DNA, the CDR3 is TGTGCCAGCAGTCTACAGCCCGGCAATAATTCACCCCTCCACTTT.

Many counts were recorded for this clonotype. The chain combines TRBV12-3 or TRBV12-4 with TRBJ1-5, with D hard to call. Between the trimmed V and J ends, which lost 6 bases and 1 base, there was a span of 13 bases. This CDR3 region has 15 residues. CDR3 nucleotides: TGTGCCAGCAGCCGCCGGGGAAGGAGCAATCAGCCCCAGCATTTT. Residues: CASSRRGRSNQPQHF.

This clonotype has a count of ten or more. The rearrangement uses TRBV20-1 and TRBJ2-4; 8 bases align to TRBD2. Germline V gives CDR1 DFQATT, CDR2 SNEGSKA (reference sequence). This CDR3 has 14 residues. V lost 0 bases and J lost 9; bases outside the gene matches: 7. CDR3 protein: CSARDRGGLGIQYF. The CDR3 DNA sequence: TGCAGTGCTAGAGATCGGGGGGGATTGGGCATTCAGTACTTC.

The V gene is TRBV4-3, the J gene TRBJ2-2; 8 nucleotides agree with TRBD1. This CDR3 is 15 amino acids long. Trimming took 4 bases from V and 6 from J; bases not matched to a gene: 7. Germline-derived CDR1 and CDR2 are LGHNA and YSLEER. DNA of the CDR3: TGCGCCAGCAGCCGCCGGACAGGGCGGGCCGGGGAGCTGTTTTTT. Encoded protein: CASSRRTGRAGELFF.

There are a few counts of this clonotype. The V call is TRBV7-9, the J call TRBJ2-1, with D perhaps matching TRBD2 (5 bases). Trimming removed 5 bases from V and 8 bases from J, with 13 bases in between. CDR3 length: 13 residues. Germline CDR1 SEHNR, CDR2 FQNEAQ (reference sequence). The CDR3 is CASSVPPGDEQFF. CDR3 nucleotide sequence: TGTGCCAGCAGCGTGCCCCCCGGGGATGAGCAGTTCTTC. The full variable domain, its missing parts supplied by reference TRBV7-9 and TRBJ2-1, is DTGVSQNPRHKITKRGQNVTFRCDPISEHNRLYWYRQTLGQGPEFLTYFQNEAQLEKSRLLSDRFSAERPKGSFSTLEIQRTEQGDSAMYLCASSVPPGDEQFFGPGTRLTVL.

The V call is TRBV28, the J call TRBJ1-2; D not resolved. Germline CDR1 and CDR2: MDHEN and SYDVKM. CDR3 length: 14 amino acids. Trimming removed 2 bases at V and 2 bases at J, with 9 bases between. The CDR3 loop reads CASSLGGNNYGYTF. The CDR3 DNA follows: TGTGCCAGCAGTTTAGGCGGGAACAACTATGGCTACACCTTC.

This clonotype was counted between two and nine times. The chain combines TRBV27 with TRBJ2-3; 11 bases are a match to TRBD2. Germline V gene lookup returns CDR1 MNHEY and CDR2 SMNVEV (reference sequence). The junction had 10 bases not matched to a gene; V was cut back by 5 bases and J by 3 bases. This CDR3 is 17 amino acids long. DNA for the CDR3: TGTGCCAGCAGTCTCCGCCGTAGCGGGAGGGCGACAGATACGCAGTATTTT. Protein: CASSLRRSGRATDTQYF.

The chain couples TRBV6-2 or TRBV6-3 to TRBJ2-1; D call uncertain. The CDR3 runs to 17 residues. The germline V gene encodes CDR1 MNHEY and CDR2 SVGEGT. Trimming stripped 4 bases from V and 0 bases from J, with 16 bases between. In DNA, the CDR3 is TGTGCCAGCAGTTCCCTTAGTTTGGCGAGCTCCTACAATGAGCAGTTCTTC. It codes for CASSSLSLASSYNEQFF.

This clonotype was observed a few times. The chain couples TRBV7-9 to TRBJ2-7; 7 nucleotides match TRBD1. The CDR3 extends over 16 amino acids. The V segment lost 0 bases and the J segment 4 bases; nucleotides outside the gene matches: 9. The germline V gene encodes CDR1 SEHNR and CDR2 FQNEAQ (reference sequence). CDR3 loop: CASSLAKGGLHYEQYV. In nucleotides, the CDR3 is TGTGCCAGCAGCTTAGCGAAAGGGGGCCTTCATTACGAGCAGTACGTC.

The chain uses TRBV18 and TRBJ1-1, with D tentatively TRBD1 (5 bases). The ends were cut back, 5 bases at V and 4 bases at J, with 11 bases in the middle. Germline CDR1 and CDR2: KGHSH and LQKENI. This CDR3 is built from 13 residues. CDR3 coding DNA: TGTGCCAGCTCAAGGGACGGTGGCACTGAAGCTTTCTTT. Translation: CASSRDGGTEAFF.

The table lists this clonotype with many counts. J is TRBJ2-3 and V is TRBV5-6; 14 nucleotides line up with TRBD2. This CDR3 has 14 amino acids. Germline-derived CDR1 and CDR2 are SGHDT and YYEEEE. Germline trimming cut 4 bases from V and 10 bases from J; bases unmatched to any gene: 5. The CDR3 is CASSPGLAGVAQYF. CDR3 coding DNA: TGTGCCAGCAGCCCGGGACTAGCGGGAGTAGCGCAGTATTTT.

The V and J genes are TRBV20-1 and TRBJ2-3, with D hard to call. The germline CDR1 and CDR2 sequences are DFQATT and SNEGSKA (reference sequence). The CDR3 sequence is 14 residues long. Deletions cut 7 bases from V and 0 bases from J, with 14 bases between. The CDR3, as DNA: TGCAGTGGGGAAGCTAGACCTAGCACAGATACGCAGTATTTT. This gives the protein CSGEARPSTDTQYF.

The V call is TRBV5-1, the J call TRBJ2-3, with D maybe TRBD2 (6 bases). CDR1 and CDR2 (germline): SGHRS, YFSETQ. The CDR3 length is 17 residues. V lost 0 bases to trimming and J lost 0 bases, with 14 bases between them. The CDR3 protein is CASSLAGTGVSTDTQYF. The CDR3 coding sequence is TGCGCCAGCAGCTTGGCCGGGACGGGAGTAAGCACAGATACGCAGTATTTT.

This clonotype showed up just a few times. V gene TRBV7-8 combines with J gene TRBJ2-2; TRBD2 agrees at 10 bases. V was clipped by 4 bases and J by 5 bases; unmatched bases: 4. The germline CDR1 and CDR2 sequences are SGHVS and FQNEAQ. There are 15 residues in the CDR3. The CDR3: CASSSLTSGTGELFF. The CDR3 DNA follows: TGTGCCAGCAGCTCCTTGACTAGCGGGACCGGGGAGCTGTTTTTT.

This clonotype was counted ten times or more. This chain uses TRBV7-3 with TRBJ2-1; TRBD2 might be the D (5 bases). V was trimmed by 4 bases and J by 7 bases, leaving 17 bases between them. Germline assignment: CDR1 SGHTA and CDR2 FQGTGA. The length of the CDR3 is 15 residues. The CDR3 sequence is CASSWASGPLNEQFF. Written as DNA, the CDR3 is TGTGCCAGCAGCTGGGCCAGCGGACCCCTGAATGAGCAGTTCTTC.